This record concerns one TCR beta chain sequence. Its specificity is not known. Through a sample-barcoded 5' primer and a J-beta primer mix, a second PCR was run for roughly 6 to 11 cycles. Each cDNA molecule, via a template-switch adaptor with 12 random nucleotides, was tagged. TCRdb processed the 5' RACE reads anew with MiXCR; each CDR3 protein has one entry. The data show 920,000 or so distinct CDR3 sequences, 40% to 50% seen once. The sample comes from a study of blood T cells in healthy people across ages. Broader study findings: Estimated diversity across one million T cells was deemed an underestimate. Fewer expanded clones and more diversity marked long-lived versus aged donors. As age increased, TCR beta diversity per million T cells fell in a roughly linear fashion.

The sequence came from a woman aged 55-70 years in good health. Material for sequencing was blood.

The CDR3 bases are TGTGCCACCAGCAGAGATAGGGATTTGAGGGAGCTGTTTTTT. Protein product: CATSRDRDLRELFF. This chain connects TRBV15 to TRBJ2-2; D uncertain. Germline V lookup: CDR1 LNHNV, CDR2 YYDKDF (reference sequence). The ends were cut back, 0 bases at V and 9 bases at J, with 11 bases in the middle. The CDR3 totals 14 residues.